A selection of T cell receptor beta chains follows, all from one sample in a study of human T cells and chemical hapten exposure. TCRdb ran MiXCR on the RACE reads and lists one entry per CDR3 protein. This sample carries about 190,000 distinct CDR3 sequences, 20% to 25% of them seen once, and the ten largest clones take 2% to 2.5%. The starting material was whole blood, obtained in connection with sensitization to the hapten diphenylcyclopropenone (DPC). Receptor source: a woman in her thirties or forties with alopecia areata. Some clones in this sample may be carry-over from other donors' samples. The conserved cysteine and the conserved F or W are not part of the CDR3 here. D genes are given only for firm matches. The size field is filled for only some rows; it gives once, few, many or a size class.

D gene	J gene	clone size	V gene	CDR3 protein
TRBD2	TRBJ2-7	-	TRBV20-1	SASAGGPIEQY
-	TRBJ2-7	-	TRBV4-3	ASSQKGTLGEQY
TRBD1	TRBJ2-2	-	TRBV29-1	SVETGVSTGELF
TRBD1	TRBJ2-1	-	TRBV29-1	SVLGQGGEQF
TRBD2	TRBJ2-5	-	TRBV6-6	ASSPTSVATQY
TRBD2	TRBJ2-1	-	TRBV7-3	ASSLLAGGGGWDEQF
-	TRBJ1-2	-	TRBV28	ASSNDPSYGYT
-	TRBJ2-7	few	TRBV7-9	ASSLGRGVAYEQY
TRBD2	TRBJ2-1	few	TRBV7-2	ASSLKSGRVSEQF
TRBD1	TRBJ1-3	few	TRBV12-3/TRBV12-4	ASTGGTGSGNTIY
-	TRBJ2-2	-	TRBV5-6	ASSLQPRTGELF
-	TRBJ2-1	-	TRBV7-9	ASSLVIDGYNEQF
-	TRBJ1-4	-	TRBV7-2	ASSLRGESFEKLF
TRBD1	TRBJ2-3	-	TRBV5-1	ASSSGTGWTDTQY
-	TRBJ1-2	-	TRBV2	ASRLREANGYT
TRBD2	TRBJ2-7	few	TRBV10-3	AISELAGSDEQY
-	TRBJ2-2	few	TRBV29-1	SVRPDTGELF
-	TRBJ1-1	-	TRBV6-5	ASSQQGGTEAF
TRBD1	TRBJ1-2	-	TRBV28	ASHRGSYGYT
-	TRBJ2-3	few	TRBV7-3	ASSLMGSTDTQY
TRBD1	TRBJ1-5	-	TRBV24-1	ATSEGQYSNQPQH
-	TRBJ2-5	-	TRBV27	ASSFGRQETQY
-	TRBJ2-7	-	TRBV6-5	ASSYSGRMEQY
TRBD1	TRBJ1-2	-	TRBV20-1	SAREPNRGQGFGYT
TRBD1	TRBJ1-5	-	TRBV4-3	ASSQGQGKGQPQH
-	TRBJ1-2	many	TRBV6-1	ASSEFIGRTFYT
-	TRBJ2-5	few	TRBV4-1	ASSLTPGVQETQY
TRBD2	TRBJ2-3	-	TRBV6-1	ASSEASGSGTDTQY
-	TRBJ2-3	many	TRBV7-2	ASSSLGPDTQY
-	TRBJ1-5	-	TRBV10-3	AISDRGGQLNQPQH
-	TRBJ1-5	-	TRBV20-1	SARDRAGYEQPQH
-	TRBJ2-4	many	TRBV19	ASSTGSKNIQY
-	TRBJ2-3	few	TRBV24-1	ATSDWGGEGTQY
-	TRBJ1-2	-	TRBV4-1	ASSQDGRELDGYT
TRBD2	TRBJ2-1	few	TRBV2	ASKPGLGSYNEQF
-	TRBJ2-3	many	TRBV7-2	ASSLARSDTQY
-	TRBJ1-5	-	TRBV7-2	ASSPGRGGNQPQH
TRBD2	TRBJ2-2	-	TRBV6-6	ASSRSGTRGGSGELF
-	TRBJ2-1	-	TRBV10-3	AIRISGDRNNEQF
-	TRBJ2-2	-	TRBV7-3	ASSPLKGAGLTGELF
-	TRBJ2-3	-	TRBV5-1	ASSSWDRRTDTQY
-	TRBJ1-2	-	TRBV28	ASSPSPGTYRYGYT
TRBD1	TRBJ2-7	few	TRBV6-5	ASSYLQGNHEQY
-	TRBJ2-7	-	TRBV4-3	ASSQANEQY
TRBD1	TRBJ1-5	-	TRBV7-8	ASSQYTGGNQPQH
-	TRBJ2-7	-	TRBV27	ASSLGIAGYEQY
TRBD2	TRBJ2-1	many	TRBV20-1	SARRRLAAEQF
-	TRBJ1-1	few	TRBV6-5	ASSRLEEAF
-	TRBJ2-7	-	TRBV4-3	ASSQDRGSYEQY
TRBD2	TRBJ2-1	many	TRBV20-1	SARRRAGGPMGEQF
TRBD2	TRBJ2-5	-	TRBV6-5	ASSGWASGQETQY
TRBD2	TRBJ2-7	-	TRBV20-1	SPQTAREAYEQY
-	TRBJ2-3	once	TRBV29-1	SVGWEASTDTQY
-	TRBJ1-2	-	TRBV28	ASKDSLYGYT